The T cell receptor (beta chain) under discussion was sequenced for a study of blood T cell repertoires in COVID-19. Overall study: The origin of the acute and convalescent COVID-19 samples was the United States, Italy and Spain.

This clone was seen only a few times. CDR3 size: 16 residues. With V trimmed by 0 bases and J by 4 bases, 6 bases remained unmatched. CDR1 is MNHEY and CDR2 is SMNVEV in the germline V gene (reference sequence). As originally analysed: Nucleated cell number was recorded as an estimate derived from reference gene primer amplification. TCRdb's copy holds only in-frame clones and misses some; the assay was immunoSEQ multiplex PCR. V and J calls and clone size are given by that table; D and trimming were obtained from the DNA. This sample has a few hundred thousand clones, with 88% found just once. The chain combines TRBV27 with TRBJ1-1, with 9 bases fitting TRBD1. This sequence originates from a woman in her 30s who had recovered from COVID-19. Specimen: PBMCs or T cells enriched from blood (not recorded which). The CDR3: CASSLSYRGLSTEAFF. As DNA, the CDR3 is TGTGCCAGCAGTTTATCGTACAGGGGGCTGAGCACTGAAGCTTTCTTT.